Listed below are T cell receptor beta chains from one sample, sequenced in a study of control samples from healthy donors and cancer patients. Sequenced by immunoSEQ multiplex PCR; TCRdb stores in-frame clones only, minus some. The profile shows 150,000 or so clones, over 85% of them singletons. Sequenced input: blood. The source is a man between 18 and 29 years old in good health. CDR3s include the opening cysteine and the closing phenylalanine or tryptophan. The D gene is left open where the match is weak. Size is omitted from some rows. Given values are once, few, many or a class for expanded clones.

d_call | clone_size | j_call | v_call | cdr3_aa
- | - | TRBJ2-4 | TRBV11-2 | CASSFRKVQYF
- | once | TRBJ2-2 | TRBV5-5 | CASSSLLGPNTGELFF
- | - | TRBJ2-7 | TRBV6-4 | CVNWRNYEQYF
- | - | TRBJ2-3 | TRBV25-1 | CASSDLDSDTQYF
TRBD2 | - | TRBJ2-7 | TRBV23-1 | CASSQLRTSGGTYEQYF
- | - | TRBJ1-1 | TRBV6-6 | CASRGWNTEAFF
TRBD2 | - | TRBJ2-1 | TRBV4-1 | CASSQDRWVSGAETYNEQFF
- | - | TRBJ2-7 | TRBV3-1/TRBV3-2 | CASSQDLVADSRNYYEQYF
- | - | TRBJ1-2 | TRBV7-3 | CASSPSSGTGGYTF
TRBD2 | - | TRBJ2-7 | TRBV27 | CASSRAGVPAWEQYF
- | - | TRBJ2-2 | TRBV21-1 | CASSKGGGENTGELFF
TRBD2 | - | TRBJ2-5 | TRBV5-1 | CASSLFGREEETQYF
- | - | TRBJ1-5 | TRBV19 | CASSPGFGSNQPQHF
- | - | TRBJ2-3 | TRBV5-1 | CASATGTSTDTQYF
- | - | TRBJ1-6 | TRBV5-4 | CASSLDRSPLHF
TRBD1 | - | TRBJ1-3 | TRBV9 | CASTPGGGNTIYF
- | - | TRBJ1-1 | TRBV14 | CASSPVGGRKNTEAFF
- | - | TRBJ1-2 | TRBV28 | CASRASDNYGYTF
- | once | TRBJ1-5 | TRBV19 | CASSIDAGEKPQHF
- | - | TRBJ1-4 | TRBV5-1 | CASSPDFREKLFF
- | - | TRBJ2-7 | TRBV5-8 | CASSLVQSYEQYF
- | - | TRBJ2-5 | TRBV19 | CASSITPGSGETQYF
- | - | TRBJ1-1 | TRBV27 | CASSRQVNTEAFF
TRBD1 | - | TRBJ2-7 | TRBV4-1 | CASSQTGSEQYF
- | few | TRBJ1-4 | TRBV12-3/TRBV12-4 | CASSFLTREKLFF
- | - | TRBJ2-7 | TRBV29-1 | CSGGSVYEQYF
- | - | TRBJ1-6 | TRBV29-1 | CSAQLGGYNSPLHF
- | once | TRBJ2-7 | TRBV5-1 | CASSWGDIRDEQYF
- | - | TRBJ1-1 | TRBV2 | CASSVRGGAEAFF
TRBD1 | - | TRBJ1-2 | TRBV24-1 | CATSDGTGNGYTF
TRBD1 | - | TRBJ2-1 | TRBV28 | CASSFRGPPRNEQFF
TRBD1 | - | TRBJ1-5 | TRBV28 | CASSPRTGGAGNQPQHF
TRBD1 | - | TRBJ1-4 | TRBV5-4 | CASSRRGQGEKLFF
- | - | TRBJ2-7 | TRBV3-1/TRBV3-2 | CASSYRDRRNEQYF
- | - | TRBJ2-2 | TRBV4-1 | CASSQDSLTGELFF
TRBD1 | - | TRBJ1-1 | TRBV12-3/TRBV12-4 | CASSIDRVTEAFF
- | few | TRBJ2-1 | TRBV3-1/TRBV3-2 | CASSQVGRYNEQFF